This TCR beta chain was sequenced for a study of long-term antiretroviral therapy in people with HIV (dated 2022 in TCRdb). Regarding the complete study: The earliest samples were collected roughly a decade before the 2015 WHO recommendation for immediate ART, at a time when ART was usually postponed until CD4 counts fell. A retrospective serial study tested whether changes in peripheral blood TRB repertoire composition and diversity were associated with ART initiation and durable HIV suppression. From 25 to 30 adults with confirmed HIV infection, the cohort provided some 200 cryopreserved PBMC samples, gathered serially across a mean of approximately six years (range 1-12). Of the roughly 32 participants with HIV, roughly 10 were female. No cross-contamination during QIAcube processing was shown when test extractions of a monoclonal T-cell line were performed alongside about 30 polyclonal samples. Study-level results and caveats: A significant increase in TRB diversity was found to be associated with ART initiation, although TRB diversity was observed to remain significantly below that of transplant donor controls even after long-term ART. Because pre-ART samples had limited cell numbers, unsorted PBMC were profiled rather than sorted CD4+ and CD8+ T cells. Because PBMC availability was limited, only the TCR beta chain was sequenced, with no alpha chain pairing. Compared with controls, HIV repertoires had narrower CDR3 length ranges, and the network structure pointed to an antigen-experienced repertoire that shifted only slightly toward naive after ART. Samples dated from about 2003 to 2018, and the ART regimens used may be less effective than current ones. Inferences about post-ART repertoire changes are limited because no data were available on ART adherence, viral resistance or therapy changes. Expanded TRB clones identified before ART initiation dominated the repertoire at all time points, although this dominance fluctuated and declined in many PLHIV after ART.

From a lookup of the germline V gene (reference sequence), CDR1 and CDR2 are SGHAT and FQDESV. V and J are truncated by 5 bases and 0 bases respectively, leaving an intervening sequence of 11 bases. From the cysteine through the phenylalanine, the CDR3 covers 15 amino acids. The retained sequence is limited to the CDR3, 45 bases, with the frame set at the first base. A word on this clone: It has no known antigen specificity. Base qualities are not at hand, and no much larger clone is one base apart.

To be included, a participant needed at least one PBMC sample from before ART initiation plus at least two post-ART samples. Every participant with HIV received treatment in the United States of America. Before DNA extraction, cryopreserved samples of roughly 0.9-11 million PBMC were thawed and then washed. At the time of the earliest PBMC sample for each participant with HIV, ages ranged from roughly 20 to 60 years. PBMC samples were contributed by each participant from 1-4 timepoints before ART initiation and 2-8 timepoints after ART initiation, with a median of 7 samples. For every participant, serial HIV viral load, CD4+ T-cell count, ART history and demographic data were obtained. Genomic DNA was extracted from unsorted PBMC with a Qiagen kit on a QIAcube, processed in batches of 12 samples. The immunoSEQ hsTCRB v3.0 assay was used at survey level resolution to sequence the TRB variable region. The targeted TRB sequencing depth was about 40,000-55,000 T-cell genomes per sample. An Illumina MiSeq with a v3 150-cycle kit was used to sequence the pooled TRB libraries. The paper's processing steps were these. Analysis of repertoires was carried out in R inside a reproducible Nextflow workflow spanning QC, data transformation and analysis. Custom analyses were implemented in LymphoSeq2, an R package for AIRR-Seq data exploration. After excluding a handful of samples that yielded fewer than 5000 total TRB sequences, 150 to 200 HIV repertoires remained for analysis. Among the 180 to 200 retained HIV repertoires, under 65 were collected before ART initiation and 120 to 140 after ART initiation. Each repertoire was downsampled to 5000 TRB nucleotide sequences, and summary statistics were averaged across 100 downsampling iterations. TRB sequences were retained for analysis only if CDR3 regions of at least seven amino acids were present. Diversity was assessed using a clonality score derived from Shannon entropy and using the Gini coefficient. In repertoire networks, the top 5000 CDR3 amino acid sequences were linked whenever an edit distance of one separated two sequences. For TRB CDR3 amino acid sequences, GLIPH2 was used to predict antigen specificity groups and MHC restriction. To flag known CMV, EBV, HIV or tissue antigen associations, CDR3 amino acid sequences were matched against VDJdb and McPAS-TCR. Pre-ART, post-ART and control groups were compared with Wilcoxon signed-rank tests and Holm-Bonferroni correction. What TCRdb holds here is the immuneACCESS table cut down to in-frame rearrangements. Part of the clones is not present; checked against another copy, under half of the missing clones reflect an unresolved V gene, and the others are unexplained. The V and J calls and clone size are taken from that table; D and trimming were inferred from the DNA. For this sample the table gives roughly 40,000 clones, of which around 85% were detected only once. 4% to 4.5% of the sample lies in the top ten.

This receptor was obtained from a woman aged 50 to 65 with HIV. Specimen: unsorted PBMCs, collected 1.2 years after starting antiretroviral therapy. Rearrangement joined TRBV11-1 to TRBJ2-1; the D assignment is uncertain and may be TRBD1 or TRBD2, with 5 bases supporting each. The CDR3 corresponds to CASSPGRSSYNEQFF. The bases read TGTGCCAGCAGCCCGGGACGTAGCTCCTACAATGAGCAGTTCTTC.